This entry concerns a single T cell receptor (beta chain). Its antigen is still unknown. Generated by immunoSEQ multiplex PCR, the TCRdb table keeps only in-frame clones and is missing some. The sample yields 25,000 or so clones, over 65% seen once. The data stem from a study of CD4 T cells in relation to SARS-CoV-2 and coronaviruses. Across the whole study: After about nine days of antigen culture, PBMC TCR beta CDR3s were sequenced. Controls used an HIV-1 Nef peptide pool or no peptide. Study-level findings and limits: No donor gave both pre-pandemic and post-infection samples.

With 8 bases removed from V and 0 bases from J, the gap between germline ends came to 17 bases. The germline V gene encodes CDR1 LNHDA and CDR2 SQIVND (reference sequence). The CDR3 loop spans 16 amino acids. CD4+ T cells from unexposed donors were obtained before the COVID-19 pandemic (2011-2018). The cells were cultured for 10 days before CD4+ T cells were isolated. Cells permitting, SARS-CoV-2 S/N and four cold-coronavirus spikes were tested on unexposed-donor CD4+ T cells. V and J are TRBV19 and TRBJ2-1; TRBD2 might be the D (5 bases). The sample taken for sequencing was CD4+ T cells from PBMCs, cultured in vitro. The origin of this receptor is a human donor in good health. The CDR3 DNA follows: TGTGCCAGTCGCGGTATAGCGTGGAGCTCCTACAATGAGCAGTTCTTC. It translates to CASRGIAWSSYNEQFF.